These T cell receptor beta chains were read from a single sample in a study of CD8 T cells in ankylosing spondylitis. MiXCR was run by TCRdb on the 5' RACE reads, yielding one entry per CDR3 protein. The sample has some 200,000 distinct CDR3 sequences; roughly 13% are singletons. Sample: blood, either unsorted or a sorted T cell fraction (not recorded which). The receptors derive from a male donor with ankylosing spondylitis or in good health (not recorded which). Both conserved end residues are part of each CDR3. A D gene is named only where the DNA matches it firmly. Size is stated for part of the rows, as once, few or many counts, or as a class when the clone is expanded.

.	TRBJ2-7	.	TRBV7-9	CASTPTENYNEQYF	TGTGCCAGCACCCCAACCGAGAATTACAATGAGCAGTACTTC
.	TRBJ2-1	.	TRBV14	CASSQEGFGEQFF	TGTGCCAGCAGCCAAGAAGGGTTTGGTGAGCAGTTCTTC
.	TRBJ2-7	.	TRBV5-1	CASSLDGGTYEQYF	TGCGCCAGCAGCCTGGACGGCGGAACTTACGAGCAGTACTTC
.	TRBJ2-7	.	TRBV11-2	CASSLTPEAYEQYF	TGTGCCAGCAGCCTAACTCCGGAGGCCTACGAGCAGTACTTC
TRBD1	TRBJ2-3	.	TRBV12-3/TRBV12-4	CASSRTGSTDTQYF	TGTGCCAGCAGTAGGACAGGTAGCACAGATACGCAGTATTTT
.	TRBJ2-7	.	TRBV2	CASSVYGSYEQYF	TGTGCCAGCAGTGTTTACGGATCCTACGAGCAGTACTTC
.	TRBJ1-5	.	TRBV27	CASSLFGGPNQPQHF	TGTGCCAGCAGTTTATTCGGGGGTCCCAATCAGCCCCAGCATTTT
TRBD1	TRBJ2-3	.	TRBV20-1	CSARDLRTGGNTDTQYF	TGCAGTGCTAGAGACCTTAGGACAGGGGGAAACACAGATACGCAGTATTTT
.	TRBJ2-5	.	TRBV20-1	CSARDRRAPTETQYF	TGCAGTGCTAGAGATAGGAGGGCACCAACAGAGACCCAGTACTTC
.	TRBJ2-3	few	TRBV6-1	CASNQYPGASTSTDTQYF	TGTGCCAGCAACCAATATCCGGGAGCCAGCACTAGCACAGATACGCAGTATTTT
.	TRBJ2-7	.	TRBV21-1	CASSGRGSPGQYF	TGTGCCAGCAGCGGGAGGGGCAGCCCGGGGCAGTACTTC
.	TRBJ2-3	few	TRBV4-1	CASSQSAATDTQYF	TGCGCCAGCAGCCAATCGGCTGCAACAGATACGCAGTATTTT
.	TRBJ2-2	few	TRBV7-6	CASSLSHGELFF	TGTGCCAGCAGCTTATCGCACGGGGAGCTGTTTTTT
TRBD2	TRBJ2-1	few	TRBV27	CASSLASGGGNEQFF	TGTGCCAGCAGTTTGGCTAGCGGGGGGGGCAATGAGCAGTTCTTC
.	TRBJ2-6	few	TRBV19	CASSMDALQGSQFGANVLTF	TGTGCCAGTAGTATGGATGCTTTACAAGGCTCCCAGTTTGGGGCCAACGTCCTGACTTTC
.	TRBJ2-7	.	TRBV12-3/TRBV12-4	CASSSTGTGWGEQYF	TGTGCCAGCAGTTCCACAGGGACCGGCTGGGGGGAGCAGTACTTC
TRBD2	TRBJ2-1	.	TRBV3-1	CASSPYSRVKREGLAYNEQFF	TGTGCCAGCAGCCCTTATTCGCGGGTTAAGCGGGAGGGCCTTGCCTACAATGAGCAGTTCTTC
TRBD1	TRBJ2-7	.	TRBV29-1	CSVEKTGGIYEQYF	TGCAGCGTTGAAAAGACAGGGGGCATCTACGAGCAGTACTTC
.	TRBJ1-5	few	TRBV4-1	CASSQVVSNQPQHF	TGCGCCAGCAGCCAAGTGGTGAGCAATCAGCCCCAGCATTTT
.	TRBJ2-5	.	TRBV2	CSQDKQETQYF	TGTTCCCAGGACAAACAAGAGACCCAGTACTTC
.	TRBJ2-3	.	TRBV24-1	CATSGSDSDSDTQYF	TGTGCCACCAGTGGTTCGGACAGTGACTCAGATACGCAGTATTTT
.	TRBJ2-7	.	TRBV7-2	CASSPWEHGEQYF	TGTGCCAGCAGCCCTTGGGAGCATGGGGAGCAGTACTTC
.	TRBJ1-1	few	TRBV7-9	CASSFDNLNTEAFF	TGTGCCAGCAGCTTTGACAATCTGAACACTGAAGCTTTCTTT
.	TRBJ1-6	.	TRBV12-3/TRBV12-4	CASREDGGSSPLHF	TGTGCCAGCAGGGAGGATGGGGGGAGTTCACCCCTCCACTTT
TRBD2	TRBJ2-3	.	TRBV9	CASSEVVAGGGDTQYF	TGTGCCAGCAGCGAAGTGGTAGCGGGAGGAGGAGATACGCAGTATTTT
.	TRBJ2-3	few	TRBV27	CASSSPQVAGSYTQYF	TGTGCCAGCAGTTCCCCGCAGGTTGCAGGGTCGTATACGCAGTATTTT
.	TRBJ1-1	.	TRBV4-1	CASSQFGGLTEAFF	TGCGCCAGCAGCCAGTTTGGGGGGCTGACTGAAGCTTTCTTT
.	TRBJ1-1	many	TRBV5-1	CASSLSYGHLGSTEAFF	TGCGCCAGCAGCCTTTCCTATGGACACCTGGGTAGTACTGAAGCTTTCTTT
.	TRBJ2-7	.	TRBV6-5	CASSSGPGRLSYEQYF	TGTGCCAGCAGTTCGGGGCCGGGACGCCTCTCCTACGAGCAGTACTTC
.	TRBJ2-6	few	TRBV4-1	CASSQVRGSGANVLTF	TGCGCCAGCAGCCAGGTCAGGGGTTCTGGGGCCAACGTCCTGACTTTC